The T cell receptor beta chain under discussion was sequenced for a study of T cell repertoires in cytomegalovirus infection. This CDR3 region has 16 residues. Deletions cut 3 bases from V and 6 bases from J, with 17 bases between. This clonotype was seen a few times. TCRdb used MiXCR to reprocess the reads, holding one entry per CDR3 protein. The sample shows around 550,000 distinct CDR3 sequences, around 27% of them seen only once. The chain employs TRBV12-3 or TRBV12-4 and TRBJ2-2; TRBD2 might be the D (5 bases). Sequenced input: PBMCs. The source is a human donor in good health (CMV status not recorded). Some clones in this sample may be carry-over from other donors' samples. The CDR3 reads CASSFGGGFNSGELFF. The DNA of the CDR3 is TGTGCCAGCAGTTTTGGTGGAGGTTTCAATTCCGGGGAGCTGTTTTTT.